This T cell receptor (beta chain) was obtained from a study of cytomegalovirus exposure and HLA in healthy donors. About the research overall: Most donors, 81% of around 400 genotyped, fell in the Caucasian-associated ancestry cluster.

The PCR contained 60 Vbeta and 13 Jbeta primers. Sequencing used immunoSEQ multiplex PCR; TCRdb keeps in-frame clones, though not all of them. The repertoire holds some 150,000 clones, with around 80% as singletons. The donors were healthy bone marrow donors. Notes on the study in general: A further, later analysis showed that HLA-associated TCR beta chains (compared with equally common others) were more clonally expanded.

Regarding this clone: What it binds is not known.

The sample was PBMCs. The sequence came from a female donor in good health and CMV-seropositive.

CDR3 sequence reads: CASSENRGTNEKLFF. The DNA for the CDR3 is TGCGCCAGCAGTGAAAACAGGGGGACTAATGAAAAACTGTTTTTT. V gene TRBV10-1 combines with J gene TRBJ1-4, with 8 bases aligning to TRBD1. This CDR3 contains 15 residues. Germline lookup yields CDR1 WNHNN and CDR2 SYGVQD (reference sequence). V dropped 3 bases and J dropped 2; count of bases not matched to a gene: 2.